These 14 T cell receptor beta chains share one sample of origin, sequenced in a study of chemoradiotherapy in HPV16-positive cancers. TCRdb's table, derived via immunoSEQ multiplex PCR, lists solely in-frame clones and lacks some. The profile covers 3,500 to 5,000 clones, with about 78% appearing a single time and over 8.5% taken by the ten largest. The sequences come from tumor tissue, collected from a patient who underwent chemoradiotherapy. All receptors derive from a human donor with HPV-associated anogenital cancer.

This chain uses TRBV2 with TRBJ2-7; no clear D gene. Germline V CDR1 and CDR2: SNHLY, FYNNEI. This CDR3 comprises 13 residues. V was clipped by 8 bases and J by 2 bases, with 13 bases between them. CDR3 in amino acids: CASQGTAAYEQYF. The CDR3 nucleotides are TGTGCCAGCCAAGGAACTGCGGCCTACGAGCAGTACTTC.

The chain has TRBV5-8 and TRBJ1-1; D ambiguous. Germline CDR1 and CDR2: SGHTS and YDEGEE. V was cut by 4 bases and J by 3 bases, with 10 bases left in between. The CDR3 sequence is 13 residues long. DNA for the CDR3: TGTGCCAGCAGCCCACGTAAAGACACTGAAGCTTTCTTT. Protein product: CASSPRKDTEAFF.

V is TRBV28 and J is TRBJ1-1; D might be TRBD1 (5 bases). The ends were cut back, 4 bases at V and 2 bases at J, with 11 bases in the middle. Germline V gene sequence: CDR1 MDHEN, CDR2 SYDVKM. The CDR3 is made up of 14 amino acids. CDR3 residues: CASSSGGVNTEAFF. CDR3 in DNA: TGTGCCAGCAGTTCCGGGGGGGTAAACACTGAAGCTTTCTTT.

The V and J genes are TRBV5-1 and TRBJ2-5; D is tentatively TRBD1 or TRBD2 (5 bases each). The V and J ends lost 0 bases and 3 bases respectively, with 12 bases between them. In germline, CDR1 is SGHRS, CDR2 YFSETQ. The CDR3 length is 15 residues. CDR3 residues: CASSLEAVTEETQYF. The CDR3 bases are TGCGCCAGCAGCTTGGAAGCGGTGACAGAAGAGACCCAGTACTTC. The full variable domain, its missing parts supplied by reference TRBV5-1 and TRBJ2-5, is KAGVTQTPRYLIKTRGQQVTLSCSPISGHRSVSWYQQTPGQGLQFLFEYFSETQRNKGNFPGRFSGRQFSNSRSEMNVSTLELGDSALYLCASSLEAVTEETQYFGPGTRLLVL.

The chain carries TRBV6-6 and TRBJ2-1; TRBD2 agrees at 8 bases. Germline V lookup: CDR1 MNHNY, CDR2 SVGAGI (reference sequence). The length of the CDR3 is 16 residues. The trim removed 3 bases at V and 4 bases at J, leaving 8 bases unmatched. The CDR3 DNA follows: TGTGCCAGCAGTTATAATAGCGGGGATTGGTACAATGAGCAGTTCTTC. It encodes CASSYNSGDWYNEQFF.

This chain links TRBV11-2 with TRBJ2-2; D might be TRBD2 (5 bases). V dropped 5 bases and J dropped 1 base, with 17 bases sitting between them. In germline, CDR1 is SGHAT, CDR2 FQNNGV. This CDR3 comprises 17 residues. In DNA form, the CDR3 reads TGTGCCAGCAGCCCCCTGGGTGGAGGATTGAACACCGGGGAGCTGTTTTTT. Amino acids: CASSPLGGGLNTGELFF.

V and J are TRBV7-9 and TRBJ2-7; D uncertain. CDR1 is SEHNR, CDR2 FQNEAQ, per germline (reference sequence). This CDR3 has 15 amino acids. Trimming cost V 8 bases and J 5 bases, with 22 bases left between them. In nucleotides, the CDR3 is TGTGCCAGCGAGGCCCTAGGCCTCAAGGCGGACGAGCAGTACTTC. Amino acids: CASEALGLKADEQYF.

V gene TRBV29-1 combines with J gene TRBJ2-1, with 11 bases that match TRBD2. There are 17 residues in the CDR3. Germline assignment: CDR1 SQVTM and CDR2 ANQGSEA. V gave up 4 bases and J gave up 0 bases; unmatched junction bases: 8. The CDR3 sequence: CSVVGLAAQSSYNEQFF. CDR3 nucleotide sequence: TGCAGCGTTGTGGGACTAGCGGCCCAAAGCTCCTACAATGAGCAGTTCTTC.

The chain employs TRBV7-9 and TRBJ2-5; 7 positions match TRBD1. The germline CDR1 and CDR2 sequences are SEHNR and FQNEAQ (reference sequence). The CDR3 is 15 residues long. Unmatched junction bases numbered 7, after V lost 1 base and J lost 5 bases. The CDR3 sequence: CASSLVKGGLETQYF. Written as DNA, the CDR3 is TGTGCCAGCAGCTTAGTTAAAGGGGGCTTGGAGACCCAGTACTTC.

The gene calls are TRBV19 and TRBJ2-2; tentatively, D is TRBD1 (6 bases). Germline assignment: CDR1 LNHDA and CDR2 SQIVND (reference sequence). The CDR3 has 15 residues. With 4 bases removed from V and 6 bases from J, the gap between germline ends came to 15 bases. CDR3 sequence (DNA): TGTGCCAGTAGTACGGACAGCGAACGCGCCGGGGAGCTGTTTTTT. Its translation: CASSTDSERAGELFF. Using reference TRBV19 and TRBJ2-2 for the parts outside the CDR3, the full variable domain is DGGITQSPKYLFRKEGQNVTLSCEQNLNHDAMYWYRQDPGQGLRLIYYSQIVNDFQKGDIAEGYSVSREKKESFPLTVTSAQKNPTAFYLCASSTDSERAGELFFGEGSRLTVL.

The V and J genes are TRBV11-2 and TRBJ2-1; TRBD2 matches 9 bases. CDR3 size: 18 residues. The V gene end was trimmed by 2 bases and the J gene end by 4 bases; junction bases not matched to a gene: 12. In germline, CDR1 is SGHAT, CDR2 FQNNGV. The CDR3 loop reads CASSLTLSAGGRYNEQFF. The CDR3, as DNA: TGTGCCAGCAGCTTAACCCTGTCAGCGGGGGGAAGATACAATGAGCAGTTCTTC.

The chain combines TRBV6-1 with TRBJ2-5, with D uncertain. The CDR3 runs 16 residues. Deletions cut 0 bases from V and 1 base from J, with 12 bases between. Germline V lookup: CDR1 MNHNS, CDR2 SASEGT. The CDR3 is CASSEALGSPQETQYF. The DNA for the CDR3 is TGTGCCAGCAGTGAAGCCTTGGGTTCGCCCCAAGAGACCCAGTACTTC.

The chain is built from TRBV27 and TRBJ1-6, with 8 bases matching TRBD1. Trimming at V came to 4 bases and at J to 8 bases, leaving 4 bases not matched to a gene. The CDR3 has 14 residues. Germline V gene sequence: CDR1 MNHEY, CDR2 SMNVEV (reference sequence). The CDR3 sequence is CASSSGTGYSPLHF. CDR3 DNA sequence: TGTGCCAGCAGTTCTGGGACAGGTTATTCACCCCTCCACTTT.

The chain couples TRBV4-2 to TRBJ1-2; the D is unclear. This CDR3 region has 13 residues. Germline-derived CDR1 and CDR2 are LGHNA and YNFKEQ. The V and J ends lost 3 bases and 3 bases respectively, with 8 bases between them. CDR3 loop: CASSQEGYYGYTF. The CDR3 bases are TGTGCCAGCAGCCAGGAGGGCTACTATGGCTACACCTTC.